This is a list of T cell receptor beta chains from one sample in a study of blood T cell repertoires in COVID-19. Method: immunoSEQ multiplex PCR; TCRdb's copy keeps in-frame clones and lacks some. The sample includes approximately 470,000 clones, roughly nine tenths of them seen just once. Source material: PBMCs or T cells enriched from blood (not recorded which). Source of these receptors: a woman between 18 and 30 years old who had recovered from COVID-19. Both conserved end residues are part of each CDR3. Fields, in order: V gene, D gene, clone size, J gene, CDR3 DNA, CDR3 protein. D genes are given only for firm matches. Rows may omit the clone size; those that give it use once, few, many or a size class.

v_call: TRBV11-2
d_call: TRBD1
clone_size: .
j_call: TRBJ1-1
cdr3_nt: TGTGCCAGCAGCGCCCAGGGGGGAAAGACTGAAGCTTTCTTT
cdr3_aa: CASSAQGGKTEAFF

v_call: TRBV3-1/TRBV3-2
d_call: .
clone_size: few
j_call: TRBJ2-2
cdr3_nt: TGTGCCAGCAGCCAATTTAGTAGTCAGGAGGAGCTGTTTTTT
cdr3_aa: CASSQFSSQEELFF

v_call: TRBV10-2
d_call: .
clone_size: .
j_call: TRBJ2-1
cdr3_nt: TGCGCCAGCGGGGGCGAAGAGAACGAGCAGTTCTTC
cdr3_aa: CASGGEENEQFF

v_call: TRBV4-2
d_call: TRBD2
clone_size: .
j_call: TRBJ2-7
cdr3_nt: TGTGCCAGCAGCCCCTCGGGGGGGACTAGCGGCGACGAGCAGTACTTC
cdr3_aa: CASSPSGGTSGDEQYF

v_call: TRBV6-1
d_call: TRBD1
clone_size: .
j_call: TRBJ1-1
cdr3_nt: TGTGCCAGCAGTGAAAGGGGGCTCACTGAAGCTTTCTTT
cdr3_aa: CASSERGLTEAFF

v_call: TRBV6-5
d_call: .
clone_size: .
j_call: TRBJ2-3
cdr3_nt: TGTGCCAGCCAGCGGTTCGGCTCAGATACGCAGTATTTT
cdr3_aa: CASQRFGSDTQYF

v_call: TRBV4-1
d_call: .
clone_size: .
j_call: TRBJ1-2
cdr3_nt: TGCGCCAGCAGGGGAACAGGGAACTATGGCTACACCTTC
cdr3_aa: CASRGTGNYGYTF

v_call: TRBV2
d_call: TRBD2
clone_size: .
j_call: TRBJ2-1
cdr3_nt: TGTGCCAGCAGCAGCGGGGTGTACAATGAGCAGTTCTTC
cdr3_aa: CASSSGVYNEQFF

v_call: TRBV30
d_call: .
clone_size: .
j_call: TRBJ1-6
cdr3_nt: TGTGCCTGGACGTGGGGGGATTCACCCCTCCACTTT
cdr3_aa: CAWTWGDSPLHF

v_call: TRBV20-1
d_call: .
clone_size: .
j_call: TRBJ2-7
cdr3_nt: TGCAGTGCTAGAGGGGGCAACGAGCAGTACTTC
cdr3_aa: CSARGGNEQYF